The source of this T cell receptor beta chain is a study of shared clonotypes between healthy human individuals (dated by TCRdb to the early 2020s). Some background on the complete study: The cohort comprised a couple of women and a few men aged 18 to 49 years. For each donor, CD4 naive and CD4 memory were each given three plates, CD8 naive was given two plates, and CD8 memory was given one plate. Blood TCR repertoires of about 5 healthy adults were deeply sequenced to estimate repertoire size and the extent of clonotype sharing between individuals. To increase sequencing depth and limit assay-specific biases, TCR repertoire library preparation and sequencing were carried out by different laboratories using diverse techniques. Per donor, leukapheresis produced somewhere between about 0.85 and 10 billion PBMCs.

Healthy HIV-negative adults with no recently reported acute infections or vaccinations were included as donors. Only Caucasian adults living in Nashville, Tennessee, USA were represented among the donors. CD4+ T cells were enriched by magnetic negative selection; naive cells were then positively selected on CD45RA, and the negative fraction formed the memory subset. Blood was collected by leukapheresis, and PBMCs were isolated by Ficoll-Histopaque density gradient centrifugation and then cryopreserved in liquid nitrogen vapor phase. Purity and quantity of every magnetically sorted T cell population were checked by analytical flow cytometry. Each sorted fraction had its genomic DNA isolated and then quantified by UV absorbance on a Nanodrop 2000c. Worth noting for this clone: Its antigen specificity is not known. Base quality data are lacking; no much larger clone is found one base away.

Overall study results and their limits: Pairwise subsampling led to the expectation that sequencing depth would affect the degree of clonotype sharing among donors. Sampling was restricted to blood, and TCR repertoires in tissues likely differ from the TCR repertoires found in blood. The genetic and exposure-history diversity represented was limited by the small number of donors. Rarefaction of sorted-subset datasets indicated incomplete sequencing despite the large sequencing depth. Compared with non-shared clonotypes, clonotypes shared by all four sorted-subset donors had higher generation probabilities. Sharing across a few donors was observed for roughly 5% of naive CD4, under 4% of naive CD8, 2% to 2.5% of memory CD4, and about 0.4% of memory CD8 clonotypes. Naive subsets generally had larger estimated clonotype richness than memory subsets.

Using the deep immunoSEQ assay, multiplex PCR amplified TCR CDR3 regions from genomic DNA. Genomic DNA extracted from each cell subset was distributed evenly over all wells of several immunoSEQ 96-well plates, and each plate served as one replicate. Each replicate PCR for sorted subsets received 150 to 250 ng genomic DNA, equal to 30,000 or so T cell genomes. Purified libraries were measured with a Qubit 3.0 fluorometer, size-checked on a Bioanalyzer 2100, and measured again with the KAPA Library Quantification kit. Every immunoSEQ 96-well plate was sequenced on a dedicated single-read 150-cycle Illumina NextSeq 550 flow cell. Per the source publication's procedure: The immunoSEQ output contained only junctional sequences without quality scores, so filtering could not match that applied to full-length reads. To assign V/J genes and CDR3, sequences were annotated using PyIR, a Python wrapper for IgBLAST v1.9, with IMGT germline references. Reads were removed for weak V/J assignments (E-value above 1e-6), missing CDR3, stop codons, out-of-frame junctions, or ambiguous translated residues. A V3J clonotype was defined by an identical inferred V gene, J gene, and CDR3 amino acid sequence. Percentage overlap between repertoires was computed as shared unique clonotypes divided by the size of the smaller repertoire. RTK rarefaction, the Chao1 estimator, and Recon v2.1 estimates of unobserved clonotypes were used to assess repertoire richness. Generation probabilities were computed with OLGA for all TCRbeta clonotypes obtained by the gDNA method from a few donors. TCRdb re-hosts the immuneACCESS table, in-frame sequences only. Its copies lack some clones; in the studies checked, an unresolved V gene accounts for under half of them, and the cause for the rest is not known. That table furnishes V, J and clone size, whereas the DNA furnished D and trimming. Here the sample has approximately 2,000,000 clones; just under 95% occur a single time. The ten largest clones take up around 0.4% of the sample.

CDR1 SGHRS and CDR2 YFSETQ are derived from the germline V gene. From the cysteine up to the phenylalanine, the CDR3 has a length of 14 residues. The retained sequence is limited to the CDR3, 42 bases, with the frame set at the first base. V and J are truncated by 2 bases and 5 bases respectively, leaving an intervening sequence of 12 bases. The sequence was collected from a man between 18 and 29 years old in good health. Some clones in this sample may be carry-over from other donors' samples. What was sequenced was naive CD4+ T cells from PBMCs. According to the study, the label for this sample's cell subset or site signals: CD45RA+ positively selected. The V gene is TRBV5-1 and the J gene is TRBJ2-3, with the identity of the D gene unclear. The DNA sequence reads TGCGCCAGCAGCTTCGAGGTTCGGGTAGATACGCAGTATTTT. This yields the protein CASSFEVRVDTQYF.